The 25 T cell receptor beta chains in this list originate from one sample, sequenced in a study of T-cell reconstitution after alpha-beta-depleted transplantation in children. A TCRbeta library incorporating unique molecular identifiers was prepared. TCRdb used MiXCR to reprocess the PCR reads, holding one entry per CDR3 protein. The table includes about 540,000 distinct CDR3 sequences, about a sixth detected once. The specimen was PBMCs from the stem cell graft donor, collected from the stem cell graft. All receptors come from a human donor who donated a stem cell graft to a child with acute lymphoblastic leukemia.

The V call is TRBV6-1, the J call TRBJ2-3; D remains ambiguous. This CDR3 comprises 13 residues. CDR1 MNHNS and CDR2 SASEGT come from the germline V gene. V was shortened by 6 bases and J by 4 bases, with 11 bases between the two germline ends. CDR3 sequence reads: CASSRTRADTQYF. CDR3 nucleotide sequence: TGTGCCAGCAGCCGGACCCGGGCAGATACGCAGTATTTT.

This chain uses TRBV5-1 with TRBJ2-1, with D perhaps TRBD2 (5 bases). V lost 3 bases and J 12 bases, leaving 22 bases between the germline ends. This CDR3 comprises 15 residues. The germline gives CDR1 SGHRS, CDR2 YFSETQ. CDR3 in DNA: TGCGCCAGCAGCTCCACCGGGAACCCCAGCGTGGGGCAGTTCTTC. This translates into CASSSTGNPSVGQFF.

V and J are TRBV29-1 and TRBJ1-2, with 9 bases identical to TRBD1. V shed 1 base and J 6 bases; nucleotides not matched to a gene: 6. CDR3 size: 14 residues. Per the germline V gene, CDR1 is SQVTM and CDR2 is ANQGSEA. CDR3 nucleotide sequence: TGCAGCGTTGAAGCCGACCGGGACAGGGATGGCTACACCTTC. Protein sequence: CSVEADRDRDGYTF.

This rearrangement joins TRBV4-1 to TRBJ2-3; D is undetermined. With 4 bases removed from V and 0 bases from J, the gap between germline ends came to 20 bases. The CDR3 sequence is 18 residues long. CDR1 MGHRA and CDR2 YSYEKL come from the germline V gene. CDR3: CASSPGVKGPTSTDTQYF. The DNA of the CDR3 is TGCGCCAGCAGCCCAGGTGTTAAAGGACCTACTAGCACAGATACGCAGTATTTT.

There are a few counts of this clonotype. The chain combines TRBV20-1 with TRBJ2-1, with 8 bases matching TRBD1. The CDR3 runs 14 residues. Trimming cost V 6 bases and J 6 bases; bases outside gene matches: 10. Germline loops: CDR1 DFQATT, CDR2 SNEGSKA (reference sequence). The CDR3 spells CSASRTGSLNEQFF. The CDR3 DNA sequence: TGCAGTGCCAGCAGGACAGGGAGTCTCAATGAGCAGTTCTTC.

This clonotype was observed a few times. The chain combines TRBV4-1 with TRBJ2-2; D remains ambiguous. The CDR3 sequence is 17 residues long. The V and J ends lost 1 base and 6 bases respectively, with 18 bases between them. Looked up from germline, CDR1 is MGHRA and CDR2 is YSYEKL. CDR3 amino acids: CASSQGLIPIRAGELFF. In DNA, the CDR3 is TGCGCCAGCAGCCAAGGGCTGATTCCCATAAGGGCCGGGGAGCTGTTTTTT.

The gene calls are TRBV18 and TRBJ2-3; 7 nucleotides align to TRBD2. CDR3 length: 15 residues. Germline CDR1 is KGHSH and CDR2 is LQKENI. V lost 6 bases to trimming and J lost 3 bases; unmatched junction nucleotides: 9. CDR3: CASSGYPGRTDTQYF. The DNA of the CDR3 is TGTGCCAGCTCGGGATACCCCGGGAGGACAGATACGCAGTATTTT.

This clonotype has only a few counts. This chain joins TRBV20-1 and TRBJ2-5; the D is unclear. Trimming removed 3 bases at V and 0 bases at J, with 11 bases between. This CDR3 has 14 amino acids. Per the germline V gene, CDR1 is DFQATT and CDR2 is SNEGSKA (reference sequence). The CDR3 loop reads CSASFSFNQETQYF. The CDR3 DNA reads TGCAGTGCTAGTTTCTCCTTTAACCAAGAGACCCAGTACTTC.

In its sample, this clonotype was seen a few times. This chain links TRBV7-9 with TRBJ2-7; no reliable D call. V was shortened by 5 bases and J by 2 bases, with 19 bases between the two germline ends. The CDR3 sequence is 16 residues long. The germline gives CDR1 SEHNR, CDR2 FQNEAQ (reference sequence). The CDR3 loop reads CASSNPHGSRTYEQYF. The DNA of the CDR3 is TGTGCCAGCAGCAACCCTCACGGTAGTCGAACCTACGAGCAGTACTTC.

The chain combines TRBV4-1 with TRBJ1-1; D gene uncertain. The CDR3 is 13 amino acids. Trimming cost V 3 bases and J 4 bases, with 9 bases left between them. Per the germline V gene, CDR1 is MGHRA and CDR2 is YSYEKL. The CDR3 sequence is CASSHVGSTEAFF. The CDR3, as DNA: TGCGCCAGCAGCCATGTCGGGTCCACTGAAGCTTTCTTT.

This clonotype has ten or more counts. The chain couples TRBV5-1 to TRBJ2-7, with 10 bases aligning to TRBD1. Germline values: CDR1 SGHRS, CDR2 YFSETQ. After removal of 8 bases from V and 4 bases from J, the junction contained 6 bases not matched to a gene. CDR3 size: 13 residues. The CDR3 loop reads CASGQGVGYEQYF. The CDR3 nucleotides are TGCGCCAGTGGACAGGGGGTCGGATACGAGCAGTACTTC.

The chain has TRBV11-2 and TRBJ2-1, with D unclear. Germline V gene lookup returns CDR1 SGHAT and CDR2 FQNNGV. The V and J ends lost 5 bases and 1 base respectively, with 6 bases between them. This CDR3 is built from 13 residues. CDR3 amino acids: CASSVGSYNEQFF. The CDR3 DNA reads TGTGCCAGCAGCGTAGGGTCCTACAATGAGCAGTTCTTC.

This clonotype appeared a few times. The V and J genes are TRBV10-2 and TRBJ2-7, with a weak D call TRBD1 (5 bases). CDR3 length: 13 amino acids. V was clipped by 2 bases and J by 4 bases, with 9 bases between them. Germline V CDR1 and CDR2: WSHSY, SAAADI. CDR3 residues: CASSEGAEYEQYF. The CDR3, as DNA: TGCGCCAGCAGTGAGGGGGCGGAGTACGAGCAGTACTTC.

This chain uses TRBV7-6 with TRBJ2-7, with D possibly matching TRBD1 (5 bases). From germline, CDR1 is SGHVS and CDR2 FNYEAQ. Trimming stripped 1 base from V and 5 bases from J, with 9 bases between. The CDR3 is 13 residues long. CDR3 bases: TGTGCCAGCAGCTTAGAGGCAGGGAACGAGCAGTACTTC. As protein: CASSLEAGNEQYF.

This clonotype showed up just a few times. V is TRBV6-1 and J is TRBJ2-5; D unclear. The CDR3 covers 15 residues. Trimming took 6 bases from V and 14 from J, leaving 28 bases between them. Germline V CDR1 and CDR2: MNHNS, SASEGT. The CDR3 region has the DNA TGTGCCAGCAGCAACGCCGGAAGAAATATAGAATACTTCTACTTC. Protein sequence: CASSNAGRNIEYFYF.

This clonotype was seen more than once but under ten times. The J gene is TRBJ1-2, the V gene TRBV9; tentative D call: TRBD1 (5 bases). V lost 0 bases and J 0 bases, leaving 15 bases between the germline ends. The germline V gene encodes CDR1 SGDLS and CDR2 YYNGEE. The CDR3 extends over 17 amino acids. The CDR3 DNA sequence: TGTGCCAGCAGCGTAGACCCCACGAAGGGGTCTAACTATGGCTACACCTTC. This encodes CASSVDPTKGSNYGYTF.

The chain recombines TRBV27 with TRBJ1-6, with D maybe TRBD1 (5 bases). The V end lost 5 bases, the J end lost 7 bases, and 18 bases lay between the germline ends. The CDR3 runs 16 residues. Germline CDR1 reads MNHEY; CDR2 reads SMNVEV (reference sequence). Here the CDR3 reads CASSPHAGTPNSPLHF. The CDR3 coding sequence is TGTGCCAGCAGTCCTCACGCCGGGACTCCAAATTCACCCCTCCACTTT.

V and J are TRBV29-1 and TRBJ2-7; 10 nucleotides line up with TRBD1. The germline CDR1 and CDR2 sequences are SQVTM and ANQGSEA. The CDR3 length is 14 residues. J gave up 3 bases and V 2 bases, and 4 bases lay outside the gene matches. CDR3 loop: CSVETGTGVYEQYF. The CDR3 DNA reads TGCAGCGTTGAAACCGGGACAGGGGTCTACGAGCAGTACTTC.

This clonotype was seen only a few times. The rearrangement links TRBV12-3 or TRBV12-4 to TRBJ1-4; possible D gene TRBD1, 6 bases. The CDR3 sequence is 15 residues long. Trimming shortened V by 3 bases and J by 5 bases, and 13 bases separated the two germline ends. For the CDR3, the DNA is TGTGCCAGCAGTTTCGGGGGACAAGTAAATGAAAAACTGTTTTTT. Translated, it gives CASSFGGQVNEKLFF.

This clonotype was recorded a few times. The chain is built from TRBV5-1 and TRBJ2-2, with 7 bases identical to TRBD2. Germline lookup yields CDR1 SGHRS and CDR2 YFSETQ. CDR3 length: 18 amino acids. The V and J ends lost 4 bases and 1 base, in that order; junction bases with no gene match: 13. The CDR3 here is CASSPQGRGSGNTGELFF. The CDR3 DNA follows: TGCGCCAGCAGCCCCCAAGGGCGCGGGAGTGGGAACACCGGGGAGCTGTTTTTT.

This clonotype turned up a few times. The chain is built from TRBV29-1 and TRBJ1-2; the D is unclear. The V gene's germline CDR1 is SQVTM and CDR2 ANQGSEA. This CDR3 has 13 amino acids. The germline V and J ends were trimmed by 8 bases and 0 bases, with 13 bases remaining between them. CDR3 in DNA: TGCAGCTCCCCGGAGACGGCTAACTATGGCTACACCTTC. Translation gives CSSPETANYGYTF.

The sample holds a few counts of this clonotype. The chain carries TRBV5-1 and TRBJ2-7; 10 bases are shared with TRBD1. After removal of 7 bases from V and 3 bases from J, the junction contained 13 bases not matched to a gene. The CDR3 covers 16 residues. CDR1 and CDR2 from the germline V gene are SGHRS and YFSETQ. CDR3 protein: CASSASSGTGVYEQYF. In nucleotides, the CDR3 is TGCGCCAGCTCCGCCTCGAGTGGGACAGGGGTCTACGAGCAGTACTTC.

This clonotype was recorded only once. CDR3 amino acids: CSARVDRLYGYTF. The CDR3 nucleotides are TGCAGTGCTAGGGTGGACAGGCTCTATGGCTACACCTTC. This chain links TRBV20-1 with TRBJ1-2, with 7 bases matching TRBD1. J gave up 4 bases and V 3 bases, and 5 bases lay outside the gene matches. Germline V gives CDR1 DFQATT, CDR2 SNEGSKA (reference sequence). CDR3 length: 13 residues.

The chain joins TRBV6-1 to TRBJ1-5; possibly TRBD1 for D (5 bases). This CDR3 spans 16 amino acids. The germline V gene has CDR1 MNHNS and CDR2 SASEGT. Trimming took off 4 bases at V and 0 bases at J, with 13 bases between the two ends. The CDR3 DNA reads as TGTGCCAGCAGTGTCGACAGATCTTATAGCAATCAGCCCCAGCATTTT. It translates to CASSVDRSYSNQPQHF.

The V and J genes are TRBV20-1 and TRBJ2-2; 15 bases agree with TRBD2. J gave up 2 bases and V 1 base, and 5 bases lay outside the gene matches. Germline V gene sequence: CDR1 DFQATT, CDR2 SNEGSKA (reference sequence). The length of the CDR3 is 18 residues. The CDR3: CSARAGLAGGENTGELFF. The DNA of the CDR3 is TGCAGTGCTAGAGCCGGACTAGCGGGAGGGGAAAACACCGGGGAGCTGTTTTTT.